The 7 T cell receptor beta chains given below trace back to one sample, sequenced in a study of PD-1 blockade in mismatch repair-deficient tumors. The time point here: approximately 9-day in vitro stimulation with candidate neoantigen peptide 5. Only in-frame clones appear in the TCRdb table, and some are missing; sequencing was by immunoSEQ multiplex PCR. There are around 15,000 clones in the sample; about four fifths occur only once, and roughly 9.8% lies in the top ten. These TCRs' antigens remain unknown. Sequencing was performed on cells cultured in vitro, taken from a patient treated with pembrolizumab. The receptors originated from an adult with mismatch repair-deficient cancer.

This rearrangement joins TRBV5-1 to TRBJ1-1, with D possibly matching TRBD1 (5 bases). The germline CDR1 and CDR2 sequences are SGHRS and YFSETQ. V lost 4 bases and J 1 base, leaving 14 bases between the germline ends. This CDR3 is built from 15 residues. As DNA, the CDR3 is TGCGCCAGCAGCCCTGAGTTCGACAGGAACACTGAAGCTTTCTTT. Translated: CASSPEFDRNTEAFF.

The V call is TRBV5-1, the J call TRBJ1-2, with D perhaps matching TRBD1 (6 bases). This CDR3 comprises 15 residues. Germline CDR1 and CDR2: SGHRS and YFSETQ. V gave up 0 bases and J gave up 3 bases, with 12 bases separating them. The CDR3 loop is CASSLGQGRDYGYTF. In DNA, the CDR3 is TGCGCCAGCAGCTTGGGTCAGGGGCGGGACTATGGCTACACCTTC.

V and J are TRBV29-1 and TRBJ2-7; TRBD2 is a possible D gene (6 bases). The CDR3 is 14 residues long. CDR1 and CDR2 from the germline V gene are SQVTM and ANQGSEA. Trimming stripped 0 bases from V and 3 bases from J, with 12 bases between. The CDR3 loop is CSVEDGGLDYEQYF. The CDR3, as DNA: TGCAGCGTTGAAGACGGGGGTCTCGACTACGAGCAGTACTTC.

The CDR3, as DNA: TGCGCCAGCAGCTTGGGGGCTACCTCGAGCACAGATACGCAGTATTTT. Translation gives CASSLGATSSTDTQYF. V gene TRBV5-1 combines with J gene TRBJ2-3; D remains unclear. V was pared by 0 bases and J by 0 bases, with 11 bases between. The CDR3 has 16 amino acids. CDR1 is SGHRS, CDR2 YFSETQ, per germline.

The CDR3 region is CASSLLTTGVGTDTQYF. In DNA, the CDR3 is TGTGCCAGCAGCTTACTTACGACAGGGGTCGGCACAGATACGCAGTATTTT. J is TRBJ2-3 and V is TRBV7-3; 8 bases match TRBD1. The germline CDR1 and CDR2 sequences are SGHTA and FQGTGA. The V segment lost 2 bases and the J segment 1 base; nucleotides outside the gene matches: 8. The CDR3 contains 17 residues.

The genes are TRBV28 and TRBJ2-7, with TRBD1 matching 8 bases. J was trimmed by 1 base and V by 4 bases; bases with no gene match: 3. The germline V gene has CDR1 MDHEN and CDR2 SYDVKM. The CDR3 covers 14 residues. The CDR3 loop is CASSSTGDSYEQYF. The CDR3 DNA reads as TGTGCCAGCAGTTCGACAGGGGATTCCTACGAGCAGTACTTC.

The CDR3 sequence: CASTPQGVGTEAFF. Written as DNA, the CDR3 is TGCGCCAGCACCCCCCAGGGCGTTGGCACTGAAGCTTTCTTT. The chain combines TRBV4-1 with TRBJ1-1, with D possibly being TRBD1 (5 bases). This CDR3 has 14 residues. Between the trimmed V and J ends, which lost 7 bases and 4 bases, there was a span of 16 bases. The germline CDR1 and CDR2 sequences are MGHRA and YSYEKL.